Sequencing of this T cell receptor beta chain was carried out in a study of cytomegalovirus exposure and HLA in healthy donors. As to this clone: The antigen is not known.

Germline lookup yields CDR1 MNHNS and CDR2 SASEGT. The CDR3 sequence is 14 residues long. The V and J ends lost 6 bases and 5 bases respectively, with 13 bases between them. The PCR contained 60 Vbeta and 13 Jbeta primers. The assay was immunoSEQ multiplex PCR, and TCRdb's table has in-frame clones only and misses some. The sample holds some 120,000 clones, around 8.5% seen once. Study-wide results and limits: Evidence from a later analysis indicated that most CMV-associated TCR beta chains looked HLA-restricted.

The sequenced sample was PBMCs. This sequence originates from a man aged 40-49 years in good health and CMV-seronegative. This chain uses TRBV6-1 with TRBJ1-4; D is perhaps TRBD1 (6 bases). The CDR3 nucleotides are TGTGCCAGCAGGCGGCGGACAGACAATGAAAAACTGTTTTTT. It specifies CASRRRTDNEKLFF.